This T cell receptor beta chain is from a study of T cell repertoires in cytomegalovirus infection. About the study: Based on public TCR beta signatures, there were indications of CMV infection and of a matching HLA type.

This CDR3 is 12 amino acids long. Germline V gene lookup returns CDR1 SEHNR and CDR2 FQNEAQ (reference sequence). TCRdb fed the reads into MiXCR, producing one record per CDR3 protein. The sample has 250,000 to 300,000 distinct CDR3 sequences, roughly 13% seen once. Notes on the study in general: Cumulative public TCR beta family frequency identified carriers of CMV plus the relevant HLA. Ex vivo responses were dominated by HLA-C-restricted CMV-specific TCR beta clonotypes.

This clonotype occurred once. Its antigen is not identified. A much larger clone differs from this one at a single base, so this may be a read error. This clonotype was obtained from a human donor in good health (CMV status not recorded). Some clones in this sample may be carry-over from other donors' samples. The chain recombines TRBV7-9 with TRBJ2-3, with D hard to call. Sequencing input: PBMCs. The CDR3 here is CTSSPLSDTQYF. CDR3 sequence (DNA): TGTACCAGCAGCCCCTTATCGGATACGCAGTATTTT.